Sequencing of this T cell receptor beta chain was carried out in a study of cytomegalovirus exposure and HLA in healthy donors. Study details: There were 100 million to 130 million unique TCR beta sequences, drawn from 180 million or so T cells, in an earlier analysis.

PCR employed 60 Vbeta and 13 Jbeta primers. Per the original data handling: Approximately 11 million shared chains were among around 78 million unique TCR beta chains counted in a later analysis. The assay was immunoSEQ multiplex PCR, and TCRdb's table has in-frame clones only and misses some. D and trimming come from the DNA, and the V and J calls and clone size come from that table. The data show 90,000 or so clones, 80% to 90% seen once. Study-level results: Researchers had no immune exposure information except CMV serostatus available. Exclusion as indistinguishable affected some V segments, including TRBV6-2 and TRBV6-3.

As for this clone: Its specificity is unknown.

Germline V gives CDR1 SGHNT, CDR2 YENEEA. The CDR3 is made up of 16 amino acids. With 1 base clipped from V and 5 bases from J, the junction kept 6 bases outside the gene matches. The gene calls are TRBV11-3 and TRBJ2-3, with TRBD2 matching over 10 bases. The specimen was PBMCs. The clonotype originates from a man younger than 45 in good health and CMV-seropositive. The CDR3 protein is CASSLVASGSEDTQYF. Here the CDR3 DNA reads TGTGCCAGCAGCTTAGTGGCTAGCGGGAGTGAAGATACGCAGTATTTT.